The clone carrying this T cell receptor (beta chain) has at least ten counts. Its antigen is as yet unknown. Amplification of TCR beta CDR3 regions used RNA as the template. The TCR CDR3 was amplified in a first-round RT-PCR using the HTBI primer set. A single record per CDR3 protein comes from TCRdb applying MiXCR to the multiplex PCR reads. The sample includes approximately 630,000 distinct CDR3 sequences, roughly 15% of them seen just once. The sample comes from a study of T cells in Graves' hyperthyroidism and ophthalmopathy. Study in general: Peripheral blood draws took place at initial diagnosis, ahead of any treatment. Study outcomes and limitations: Also found in blood were most expanded thyroid clonotypes above 0.001.

It was considered stable Graves' hyperthyroidism when ophthalmopathy did not progress within 18 months. The clonotype was recovered from a woman in her twenties or thirties with Graves' hyperthyroidism. The sequencing input was blood.

The CDR3 nucleotides read TGTGCCAGCAGCCCAACTAGAAACGAGCAGTACTTC. This codes for CASSPTRNEQYF. The chain uses TRBV12-3 or TRBV12-4 and TRBJ2-7; maybe TRBD2 (5 bases). Trimming cost V 6 bases and J 5 bases, with 11 bases left between them. The CDR3 length is 12 residues.